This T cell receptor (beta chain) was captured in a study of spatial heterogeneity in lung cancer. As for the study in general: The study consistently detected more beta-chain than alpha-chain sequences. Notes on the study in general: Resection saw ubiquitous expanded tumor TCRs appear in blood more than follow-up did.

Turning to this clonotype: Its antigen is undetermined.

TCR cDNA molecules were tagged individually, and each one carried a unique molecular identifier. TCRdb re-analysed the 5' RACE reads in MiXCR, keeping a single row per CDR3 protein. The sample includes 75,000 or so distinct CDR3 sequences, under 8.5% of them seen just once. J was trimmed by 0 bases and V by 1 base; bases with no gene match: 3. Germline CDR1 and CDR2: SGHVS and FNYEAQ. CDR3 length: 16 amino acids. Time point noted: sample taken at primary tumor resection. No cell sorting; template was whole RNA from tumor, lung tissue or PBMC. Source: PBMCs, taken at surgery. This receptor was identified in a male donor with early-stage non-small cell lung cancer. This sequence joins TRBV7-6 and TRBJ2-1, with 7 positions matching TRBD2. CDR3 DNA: TGTGCCAGCAGCTTAGGTAGCGGGTTCTCCTACAATGAGCAGTTCTTC. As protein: CASSLGSGFSYNEQFF.